What follows are 3 T cell receptor beta chains derived from one specimen sequenced in a study of cytomegalovirus exposure and HLA in healthy donors. PCR was performed using 60 Vbeta and 13 Jbeta primers. Profiling relied on immunoSEQ multiplex PCR, and the TCRdb table lists in-frame clones only, not all of them. The table has 150,000 to 200,000 clones, roughly four fifths seen once. Sequenced sample: PBMCs. The receptors come from a middle-aged woman in good health and CMV-seronegative.

The chain uses TRBV5-4 and TRBJ2-7; 8 bases map to TRBD2. V shed 1 base and J 3 bases; nucleotides not matched to a gene: 9. The CDR3 sequence is 16 residues long. CDR1 is SGHNT, CDR2 YYREEE, per germline (reference sequence). CDR3 in amino acids: CASSLSGGGHSYEQYF. In DNA form, the CDR3 reads TGTGCCAGCAGCTTGTCGGGGGGGGGCCACAGCTACGAGCAGTACTTC.

The chain has TRBV18 and TRBJ2-7; D is ambiguous. Germline CDR1 and CDR2: KGHSH and LQKENI. The CDR3 is 14 amino acids. With 3 bases removed from V and 3 bases from J, the gap between germline ends came to 12 bases. The CDR3 sequence: CASSPSPVLYEQYF. The CDR3 bases are TGTGCCAGCTCACCTAGCCCTGTGCTCTACGAGCAGTACTTC.

This chain links TRBV4-2 with TRBJ2-7; 11 positions match TRBD2. The CDR3 is made up of 18 amino acids. Per germline, CDR1 LGHNA and CDR2 YNFKEQ. V shed 0 bases and J 1 base; nucleotides not matched to a gene: 8. CDR3 residues: CASSQDTPTSGTSYEQYF. The CDR3 DNA reads TGTGCCAGCAGCCAAGATACCCCGACTAGCGGGACGTCCTACGAGCAGTACTTC.